Each of the 23 T cell receptor beta chains below was sequenced from the same sample in a study of T cell changes during pregnancy in multiple sclerosis. Measured with immunoSEQ multiplex PCR; TCRdb has only the in-frame clones, and not every one. The repertoire holds about 80,000 clones, with 89% as singletons. The sequences come from peripheral blood, collected before pregnancy. The receptors come from a female donor with multiple sclerosis, enrolled in a pregnancy study.

The rearrangement joins TRBV2 to TRBJ2-5; D is possibly TRBD1 (5 bases). From germline, CDR1 is SNHLY and CDR2 FYNNEI. The CDR3 is 15 amino acids. V was shortened by 5 bases and J by 0 bases, with 13 bases between the two germline ends. For the CDR3, the DNA is TGTGCCAGCAGTAGCACAGGAGCGTACCAAGAGACCCAGTACTTC. Translation: CASSSTGAYQETQYF.

This clone was picked up a small number of times. The chain couples TRBV27 to TRBJ1-6; D unresolved. From germline, CDR1 is MNHEY and CDR2 SMNVEV (reference sequence). The CDR3 covers 16 residues. V was pared by 1 base and J by 7 bases, with 14 bases between. The CDR3 region has the DNA TGTGCCAGCAGTTTATTAGGTGGAGACGGAAATTCACCCCTCCACTTT. It specifies CASSLLGGDGNSPLHF.

This rearrangement joins TRBV5-4 to TRBJ1-2, with D perhaps TRBD1 (5 bases). Germline V gene data show CDR1 as SGHNT and CDR2 as YYREEE (reference sequence). Trimming shortened V by 4 bases and J by 3 bases, and 16 bases separated the two germline ends. The CDR3 has 15 amino acids. DNA for the CDR3: TGTGCCAGCAGCCGGGGGGTGGGGAACCACTATGGCTACACCTTC. Residues: CASSRGVGNHYGYTF.

This clone was seen more than once but under ten times. V is TRBV14 and J is TRBJ1-2; no firm D call. The CDR3 runs 13 residues. The germline V gene has CDR1 SGHDN and CDR2 FVKESK. V lost 1 base to trimming and J lost 4 bases, with 7 bases between them. The CDR3 here is CASSQGEGYGYTF. The CDR3 DNA sequence: TGTGCCAGCAGCCAAGGGGAGGGCTATGGCTACACCTTC.

The chain is built from TRBV28 and TRBJ1-2; the match to TRBD1 covers 8 bases. This CDR3 is built from 13 residues. After removal of 4 bases from V and 4 bases from J, the junction contained 2 bases not matched to a gene. Germline V gives CDR1 MDHEN, CDR2 SYDVKM. This chain's CDR3 is CASSYGQGYGYTF. CDR3 DNA: TGTGCCAGCAGTTACGGACAGGGCTATGGCTACACCTTC.

The chain employs TRBV7-3 and TRBJ1-5; possible D gene TRBD1, 5 bases. Germline V CDR1 and CDR2: SGHTA, FQGTGA. The CDR3 runs to 16 residues. Trimming shortened V by 5 bases and J by 2 bases, and 16 bases separated the two germline ends. CDR3 loop: CASSGQWGEGNQPQHF. CDR3 DNA: TGTGCCAGCAGCGGACAATGGGGGGAGGGCAATCAGCCCCAGCATTTT.

The rearrangement joins TRBV12-5 to TRBJ1-1; the match to TRBD1 covers 8 bases. CDR1 is LGHNT, CDR2 FRNRAP, per germline. Germline trimming cut 0 bases from V and 3 bases from J; bases unmatched to any gene: 6. The CDR3 has 16 residues. The CDR3 region is CASGLVRQGWDTEAFF. The DNA of the CDR3 is TGTGCTAGTGGTTTGGTCCGACAGGGGTGGGACACTGAAGCTTTCTTT.

The V gene is TRBV7-9, the J gene TRBJ1-2, with 7 bases lining up with TRBD1. Germline CDR1 reads SEHNR; CDR2 reads FQNEAQ (reference sequence). Germline trimming cut 5 bases from V and 0 bases from J; bases unmatched to any gene: 6. The CDR3 spans 15 residues. CDR3 DNA sequence: TGTGCCAGCAGCAAACAGGGGCGGGCTAACTATGGCTACACCTTC. This gives the protein CASSKQGRANYGYTF.

This clone was detected only once. This chain joins TRBV5-4 and TRBJ2-2, with 7 bases fitting TRBD2. The CDR3 extends over 15 amino acids. The trim removed 4 bases at V and 2 bases at J, leaving 5 bases unmatched. Germline assignment: CDR1 SGHNT and CDR2 YYREEE (reference sequence). For the CDR3, the DNA is TGTGCCAGCAGCCCCATAGCGGGTAACACCGGGGAGCTGTTTTTT. Translated: CASSPIAGNTGELFF. Supplemented by reference TRBV5-4 and TRBJ2-2, the full variable domain reads ETGVTQSPTHLIKTRGQQVTLRCSSQSGHNTVSWYQQALGQGPQFIFQYYREEENGRGNFPPRFSGLQFPNYSSELNVNALELDDSALYLCASSPIAGNTGELFFGEGSRLTVL.

The chain recombines TRBV5-1 with TRBJ1-2, with 11 bases fitting TRBD1. The J segment lost 7 bases and the V segment lost 4 bases, leaving 3 bases of the junction unmatched. Looked up from germline, CDR1 is SGHRS and CDR2 is YFSETQ. The length of the CDR3 is 13 residues. Here the CDR3 DNA reads TGCGCCAGCAGCCCGGACAGGGGGCTTGGCTACACCTTC. It is translated as CASSPDRGLGYTF.

The chain employs TRBV6-5 and TRBJ1-4; tentative D call: TRBD1 (6 bases). This CDR3 has 15 residues. V was cut by 8 bases and J by 7 bases, with 20 bases left in between. CDR1 is MNHEY and CDR2 is SVGAGI in the germline V gene. CDR3 sequence: CASGTAPGVTEKLFF. CDR3 bases: TGTGCCAGCGGGACGGCGCCAGGGGTCACTGAAAAACTGTTTTTT.

This chain joins TRBV19 and TRBJ2-3; 12 bases agree with TRBD2. The germline CDR1 and CDR2 sequences are LNHDA and SQIVND (reference sequence). J lost 3 bases, V lost 9 bases, and 4 bases had no gene match. This CDR3 contains 14 residues. The CDR3 reads CASKTSGRTDTQYF. CDR3 in DNA: TGTGCCAGCAAGACTAGCGGGAGAACAGATACGCAGTATTTT.

The CDR3 DNA follows: TGCGCCAGCAGCCAAGATCTGAATCGGGGGGGAGCCTACAATGAGCAGTTCTTC. It encodes CASSQDLNRGGAYNEQFF. V usage is TRBV4-3 and J usage is TRBJ2-1, with 8 positions matching TRBD2. The CDR3 extends over 18 amino acids. The ends lost 0 bases at V and 2 bases at J; junction bases unmatched: 9. CDR1 LGHNA and CDR2 YSLEER come from the germline V gene.

The CDR3 loop reads CASSLRQGDYGYTF. DNA for the CDR3: TGTGCCAGCAGCCTACGACAGGGAGACTATGGCTACACCTTC. V usage is TRBV5-4 and J usage is TRBJ1-2; 7 bases are a match to TRBD1. Per germline, CDR1 SGHNT and CDR2 YYREEE (reference sequence). This CDR3 has 14 residues. V lost 4 bases and J lost 3; bases outside the gene matches: 6.

This chain links TRBV7-8 with TRBJ2-3; 10 bases agree with TRBD2. The CDR3 is 14 residues long. J gave up 12 bases and V 1 base, and 7 bases lay outside the gene matches. Per the germline V gene, CDR1 is SGHVS and CDR2 is FQNEAQ. Written as DNA, the CDR3 is TGTGCCAGCAGCTTAGTATTAAGCGGGGGGGCCCAGTATTTT. As protein: CASSLVLSGGAQYF.

The CDR3 coding sequence is TGTGCCAGTACCTTATATTCAGGGACTGAAGCTTTCTTT. It codes for CASTLYSGTEAFF. The rearrangement links TRBV19 to TRBJ1-1, with D possibly being TRBD1 (5 bases). V was trimmed by 7 bases and J by 5 bases, leaving 14 bases between them. The CDR3 sequence is 13 residues long. Per the germline V gene, CDR1 is LNHDA and CDR2 is SQIVND (reference sequence).

The DNA of the CDR3 is TGTGCCAGCAGCTTAGTGGGGACTAGCGGGGGGGTCTTGGGTGAGCAGTTCTTC. Its translation: CASSLVGTSGGVLGEQFF. V and J are TRBV7-8 and TRBJ2-1, with 16 bases aligning to TRBD2. Germline CDR1 SGHVS, CDR2 FQNEAQ. With V trimmed by 1 base and J by 9 bases, 9 bases remained unmatched. This CDR3 has 18 residues.

The rearrangement links TRBV19 to TRBJ1-1, with 10 bases identical to TRBD1. The CDR3 covers 14 residues. J lost 2 bases, V lost 9 bases, and 6 bases had no gene match. Germline CDR1 and CDR2: LNHDA and SQIVND (reference sequence). CDR3 nucleotide sequence: TGTGCCAGCGACAGGGGGCGAACTAACACTGAAGCTTTCTTT. It codes for CASDRGRTNTEAFF.

This clone is a singleton in its sample. The genes are TRBV5-6 and TRBJ1-2; D uncertain. The CDR3 sequence is 14 residues long. CDR1 is SGHDT and CDR2 is YYEEEE in the germline V gene. The V end lost 7 bases, the J end lost 4 bases, and 17 bases lay between the germline ends. CDR3 residues: CASRNNLLAYGYTF. The CDR3 region has the DNA TGTGCCAGCCGAAACAATCTGTTGGCCTATGGCTACACCTTC.

The chain has TRBV5-4 and TRBJ1-2, with D possibly TRBD1 on 6 matching bases. With 5 bases removed from V and 3 bases from J, the gap between germline ends came to 14 bases. The CDR3 runs to 14 residues. The V gene's germline CDR1 is SGHNT and CDR2 YYREEE (reference sequence). The DNA of the CDR3 is TGTGCCAGCAGGACGACAGGAAACTACTATGGCTACACCTTC. This codes for CASRTTGNYYGYTF.

The chain is built from TRBV2 and TRBJ2-2; 9 positions match TRBD2. V lost 8 bases and J lost 7; bases outside the gene matches: 5. Germline loops: CDR1 SNHLY, CDR2 FYNNEI. This CDR3 has 13 residues. For the CDR3, the DNA is TGTGCCAGCGGTACTAGCGGGTTCGGGGAGCTGTTTTTT. This encodes CASGTSGFGELFF.

This clone was detected a few times. This sequence joins TRBV10-2 and TRBJ2-7; D perhaps matches TRBD1 (6 bases). The V and J ends lost 5 bases and 2 bases respectively, with 10 bases between them. CDR1 is WSHSY, CDR2 SAAADI, per germline. CDR3 length: 13 residues. CDR3 bases: TGCGCCAGCAGTACCGGGACACCCTACGAGCAGTACTTC. Its translation: CASSTGTPYEQYF.

The chain recombines TRBV4-2 with TRBJ1-5; 7 positions agree with TRBD1. The CDR3 sequence is 16 residues long. The V gene's germline CDR1 is LGHNA and CDR2 YNFKEQ. V gave up 1 base and J gave up 3 bases; unmatched junction bases: 6. Written as DNA, the CDR3 is TGTGCCAGCAGCCAAGTCGCAGGGGGTTCCAATCAGCCCCAGCATTTT. Protein: CASSQVAGGSNQPQHF.